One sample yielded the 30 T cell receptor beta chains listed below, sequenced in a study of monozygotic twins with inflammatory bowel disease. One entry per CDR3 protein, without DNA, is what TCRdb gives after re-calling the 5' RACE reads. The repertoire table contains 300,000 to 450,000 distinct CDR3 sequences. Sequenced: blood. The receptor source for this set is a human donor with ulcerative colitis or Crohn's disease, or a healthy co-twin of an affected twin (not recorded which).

This chain's CDR3 is CASSLDTGPLLNQPQHF. The chain links TRBV7-6 to TRBJ1-5. CDR1 SGHVS and CDR2 FNYEAQ come from the germline V gene. CDR3 length: 17 amino acids.

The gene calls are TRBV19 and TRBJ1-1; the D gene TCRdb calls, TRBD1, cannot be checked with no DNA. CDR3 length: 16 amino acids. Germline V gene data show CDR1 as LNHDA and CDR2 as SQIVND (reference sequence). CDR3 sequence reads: CASSIRQGVGNTEAFF.

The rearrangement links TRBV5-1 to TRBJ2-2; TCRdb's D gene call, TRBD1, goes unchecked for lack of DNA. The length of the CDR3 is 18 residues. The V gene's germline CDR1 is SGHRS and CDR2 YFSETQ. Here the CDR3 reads CASSPTDLDSSNTGELFF. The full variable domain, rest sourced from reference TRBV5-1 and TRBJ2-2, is KAGVTQTPRYLIKTRGQQVTLSCSPISGHRSVSWYQQTPGQGLQFLFEYFSETQRNKGNFPGRFSGRQFSNSRSEMNVSTLELGDSALYLCASSPTDLDSSNTGELFFGEGSRLTVL.

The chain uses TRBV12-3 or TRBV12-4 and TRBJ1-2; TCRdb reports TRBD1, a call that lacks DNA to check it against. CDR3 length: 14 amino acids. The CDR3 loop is CASSPDRQIYRYTF.

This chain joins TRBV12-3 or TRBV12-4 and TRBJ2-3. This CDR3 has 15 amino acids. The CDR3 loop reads CASSQMGLASDTQYF.

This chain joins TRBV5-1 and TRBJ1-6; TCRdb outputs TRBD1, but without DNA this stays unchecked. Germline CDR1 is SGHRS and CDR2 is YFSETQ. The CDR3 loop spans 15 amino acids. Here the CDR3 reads CASSPGPDYNSPLHF.

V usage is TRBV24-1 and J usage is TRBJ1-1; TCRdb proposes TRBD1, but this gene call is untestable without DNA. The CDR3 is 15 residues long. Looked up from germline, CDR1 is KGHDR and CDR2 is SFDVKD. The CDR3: CATRSGTGLNTEAFF.

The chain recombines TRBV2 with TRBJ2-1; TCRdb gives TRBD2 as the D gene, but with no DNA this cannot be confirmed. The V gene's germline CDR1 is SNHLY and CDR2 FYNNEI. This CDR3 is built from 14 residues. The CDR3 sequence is CASSGASGRNEQFF.

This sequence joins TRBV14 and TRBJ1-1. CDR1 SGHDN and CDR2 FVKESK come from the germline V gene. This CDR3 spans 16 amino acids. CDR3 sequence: CASSQSYGTMNTEAFF. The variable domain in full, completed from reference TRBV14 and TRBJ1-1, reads EAGVTQFPSHSVIEKGQTVTLRCDPISGHDNLYWYRRVMGKEIKFLLHFVKESKQDESGMPNNRFLAERTGGTYSTLKVQPAELEDSGVYFCASSQSYGTMNTEAFFGQGTRLTVV.

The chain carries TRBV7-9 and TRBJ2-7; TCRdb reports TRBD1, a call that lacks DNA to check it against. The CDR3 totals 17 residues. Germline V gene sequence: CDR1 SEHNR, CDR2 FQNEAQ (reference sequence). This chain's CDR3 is CASSPRTDPGWTYEQYF.

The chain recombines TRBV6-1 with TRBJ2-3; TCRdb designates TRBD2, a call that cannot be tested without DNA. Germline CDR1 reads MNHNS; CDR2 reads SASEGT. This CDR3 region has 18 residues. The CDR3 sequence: CASSSWTSGGLSTDTQYF.

The CDR3 reads CASSLGDHTGFYEQYF. This chain joins TRBV5-1 and TRBJ2-7; TCRdb's D gene call, TRBD1, goes unchecked for lack of DNA. Germline CDR1 and CDR2: SGHRS and YFSETQ. This CDR3 is built from 16 residues.

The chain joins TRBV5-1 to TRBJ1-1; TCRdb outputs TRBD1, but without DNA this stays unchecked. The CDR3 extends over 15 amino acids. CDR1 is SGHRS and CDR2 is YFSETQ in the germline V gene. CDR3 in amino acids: CASSRRQGASTEAFF.

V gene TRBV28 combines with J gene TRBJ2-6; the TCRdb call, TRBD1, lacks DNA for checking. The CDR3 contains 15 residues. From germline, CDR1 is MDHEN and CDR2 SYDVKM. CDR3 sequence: CASERGGTGANVLTF.

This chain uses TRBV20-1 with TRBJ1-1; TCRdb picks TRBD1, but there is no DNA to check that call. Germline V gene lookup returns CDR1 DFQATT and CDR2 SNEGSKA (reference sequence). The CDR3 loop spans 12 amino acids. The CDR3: CSVGQGATEAFF.

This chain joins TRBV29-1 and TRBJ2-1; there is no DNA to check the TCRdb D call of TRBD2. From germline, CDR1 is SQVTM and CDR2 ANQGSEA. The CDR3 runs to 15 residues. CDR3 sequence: CSVEAWTSVNNEQFF.

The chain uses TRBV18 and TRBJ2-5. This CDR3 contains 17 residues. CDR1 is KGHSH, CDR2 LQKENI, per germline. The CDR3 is CASSPPKVAQPQETQYF.

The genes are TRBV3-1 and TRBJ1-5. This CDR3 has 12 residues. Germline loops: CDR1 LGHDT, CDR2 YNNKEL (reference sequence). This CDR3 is CASSSDFQPQHF.

CDR3 loop: CASSGGLWDEQFF. The V gene is TRBV5-1, the J gene TRBJ2-1; the D gene TCRdb calls, TRBD2, cannot be checked with no DNA. This CDR3 has 13 amino acids. Per the germline V gene, CDR1 is SGHRS and CDR2 is YFSETQ.

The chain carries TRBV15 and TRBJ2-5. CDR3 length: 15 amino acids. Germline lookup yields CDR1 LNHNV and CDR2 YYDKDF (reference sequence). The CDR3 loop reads CATSRDVGYQETQYF. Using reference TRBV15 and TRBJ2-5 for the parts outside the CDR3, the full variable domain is DAMVIQNPRYQVTQFGKPVTLSCSQTLNHNVMYWYQQKSSQAPKLLFHYYDKDFNNEADTPDNFQSRRPNTSFCFLDIRSPGLGDTAMYLCATSRDVGYQETQYFGPGTRLLVL.

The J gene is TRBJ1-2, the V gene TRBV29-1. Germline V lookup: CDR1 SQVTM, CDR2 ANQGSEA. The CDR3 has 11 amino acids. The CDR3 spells CSTDTEYGYTF.

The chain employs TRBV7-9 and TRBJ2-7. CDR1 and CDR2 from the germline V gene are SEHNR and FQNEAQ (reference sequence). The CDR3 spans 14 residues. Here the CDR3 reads CASSLVGRIYEQYF.

CDR3 residues: CASSVADGLAANTGELFF. The chain uses TRBV7-2 and TRBJ2-2; TCRdb picks TRBD2, but there is no DNA to check that call. CDR1 is SGHTA and CDR2 is FQGNSA in the germline V gene. There are 18 residues in the CDR3.

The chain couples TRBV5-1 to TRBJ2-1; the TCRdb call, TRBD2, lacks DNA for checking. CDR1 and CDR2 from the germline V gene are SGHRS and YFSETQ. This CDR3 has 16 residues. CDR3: CASSLVGTSLYNEQFF.

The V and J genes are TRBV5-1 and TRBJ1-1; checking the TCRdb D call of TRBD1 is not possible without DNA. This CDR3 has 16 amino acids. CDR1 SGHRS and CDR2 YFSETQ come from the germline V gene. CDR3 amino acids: CASSLGQPMINTEAFF.

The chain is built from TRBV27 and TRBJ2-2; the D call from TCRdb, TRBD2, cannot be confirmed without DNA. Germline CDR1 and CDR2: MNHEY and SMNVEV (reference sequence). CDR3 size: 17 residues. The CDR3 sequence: CASSLWSYSGNTGELFF.

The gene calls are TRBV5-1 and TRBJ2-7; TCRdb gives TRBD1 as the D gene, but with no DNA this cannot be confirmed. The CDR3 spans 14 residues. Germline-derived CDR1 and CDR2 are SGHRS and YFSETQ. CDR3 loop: CASAGQGVNYEQYF.

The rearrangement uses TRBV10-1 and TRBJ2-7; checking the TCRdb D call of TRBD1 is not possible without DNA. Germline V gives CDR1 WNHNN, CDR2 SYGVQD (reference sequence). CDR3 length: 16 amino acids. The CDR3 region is CASSDPEWGSFYEQYF.

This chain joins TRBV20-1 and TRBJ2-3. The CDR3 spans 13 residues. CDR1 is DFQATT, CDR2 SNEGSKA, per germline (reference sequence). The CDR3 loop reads CSARDWGTDTQYF.

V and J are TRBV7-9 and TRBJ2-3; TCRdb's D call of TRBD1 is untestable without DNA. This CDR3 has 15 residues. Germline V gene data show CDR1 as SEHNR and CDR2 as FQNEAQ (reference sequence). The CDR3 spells CASRPKGGRTDTQYF.